What follows describes a single T cell receptor beta chain. Generated by immunoSEQ multiplex PCR, the TCRdb table keeps only in-frame clones and is missing some. This repertoire shows hundreds of thousands of clones, roughly 90% found once; its top ten account for 1.7%. This entry comes from a study of blood T cell repertoires in COVID-19. Looking at the study overall: The study drew acute and convalescent COVID-19 samples from the United States, Italy and Spain. The analysed material was cDNA or gDNA that came from T cells, B-cell-depleted T cells, or PBMCs.

Enrolled through a virtual design, the participants were between roughly 18 and 90 years of age and came from 24 US areas. Participant-given clinical history determined each cohort assignment. The CDR3 totals 17 residues. V lost 5 bases, J lost 5 bases, and 18 bases stayed unmatched. Looked up from germline, CDR1 is SGHVS and CDR2 is FQNEAQ. The specimen was PBMCs or T cells enriched from blood (not recorded which). The TCR was taken from a woman under 30 with acute COVID-19. The chain has TRBV7-8 and TRBJ2-7, with TRBD2 identical over 7 bases. CDR3 nucleotides: TGTGCCAGCAGCCACCTTGGGGCTGGGGGAGGGCCTAACGAGCAGTACTTC. This encodes CASSHLGAGGGPNEQYF.